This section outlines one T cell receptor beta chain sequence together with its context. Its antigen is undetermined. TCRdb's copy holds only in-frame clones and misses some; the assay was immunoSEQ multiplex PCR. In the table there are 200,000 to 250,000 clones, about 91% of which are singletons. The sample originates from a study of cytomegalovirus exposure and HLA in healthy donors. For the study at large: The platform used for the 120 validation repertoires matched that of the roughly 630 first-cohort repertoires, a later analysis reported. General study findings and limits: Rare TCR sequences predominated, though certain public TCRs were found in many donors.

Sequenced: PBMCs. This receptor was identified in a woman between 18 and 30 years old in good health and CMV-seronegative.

The chain's CDR3 is CASRTRTSGGEQYF. DNA for the CDR3: TGTGCCAGCAGGACCAGGACTAGCGGGGGCGAGCAGTACTTC. The rearrangement links TRBV28 to TRBJ2-7, with 13 nucleotides matching TRBD2. The trim removed 6 bases at V and 6 bases at J, leaving 5 bases unmatched. The CDR3 is 14 residues long. Germline loops: CDR1 MDHEN, CDR2 SYDVKM.